A selection of T cell receptor beta chains follows, all from one sample in a study of T cell clonotyping in hematopoietic cell transplantation. TCRdb's table, derived via immunoSEQ multiplex PCR, lists solely in-frame clones and lacks some. The sample has some 28,000 clones, roughly 84% seen once; the top ten hold approximately 1.7%. Here the sequenced sample was peripheral blood mononuclear cells, taken before stem cell transplant. The receptors shown here come from a man aged 40-55 years with acute myeloid leukemia. Some clones in this sample may be carry-over from other donors' samples. Each CDR3 is given with its conserved first and last residue. The D gene is left open where the match is weak. The size of a clone is reported for some rows only, either as once, few or many, or as a class for expanded clones.

V gene: TRBV10-1
J gene: TRBJ2-5
clone size: -
D gene: -
CDR3 protein: CASSQLGQETQYF
CDR3 DNA: TGCGCCAGCAGTCAACTAGGGCAGGAGACCCAGTACTTC

V gene: TRBV28
J gene: TRBJ2-3
clone size: -
D gene: TRBD1
CDR3 protein: CASWRTGPDTQYF
CDR3 DNA: TGTGCCAGCTGGAGGACAGGGCCAGATACGCAGTATTTT

V gene: TRBV7-8
J gene: TRBJ2-1
clone size: -
D gene: TRBD1
CDR3 protein: CASSPGQGTYNEQFF
CDR3 DNA: TGTGCCAGCAGCCCGGGACAGGGGACCTACAATGAGCAGTTCTTC

V gene: TRBV6-1
J gene: TRBJ1-1
clone size: -
D gene: -
CDR3 protein: CASSEEMDTYMNTEAFF
CDR3 DNA: TGTGCCAGCAGTGAAGAGATGGACACATACATGAACACTGAAGCTTTCTTT

V gene: TRBV6-5
J gene: TRBJ1-5
clone size: few
D gene: -
CDR3 protein: CASSYDRGQPQHF
CDR3 DNA: TGTGCCAGCAGTTACGATCGGGGTCAGCCCCAGCATTTT

V gene: TRBV28
J gene: TRBJ1-2
clone size: few
D gene: -
CDR3 protein: CASSFGVRYGYTF
CDR3 DNA: TGTGCCAGCAGTTTTGGGGTTAGGTATGGCTACACCTTC

V gene: TRBV5-1
J gene: TRBJ2-1
clone size: few
D gene: -
CDR3 protein: CASSLVGTEQFF
CDR3 DNA: TGCGCCAGCAGCCTCGTCGGGACTGAGCAGTTCTTC

V gene: TRBV6-5
J gene: TRBJ2-2
clone size: -
D gene: -
CDR3 protein: CAVRRGYTGELFF
CDR3 DNA: TGTGCCGTAAGAAGGGGGTACACCGGGGAGCTGTTTTTT

V gene: TRBV29-1
J gene: TRBJ2-6
clone size: -
D gene: -
CDR3 protein: CSVEGSGANVLTF
CDR3 DNA: TGCAGCGTTGAGGGCTCTGGGGCCAACGTCCTGACTTTC

V gene: TRBV2
J gene: TRBJ2-7
clone size: -
D gene: -
CDR3 protein: CASRRNLVEQYF
CDR3 DNA: TGTGCCAGCAGGCGGAATCTGGTCGAGCAGTACTTC

V gene: TRBV2
J gene: TRBJ1-2
clone size: -
D gene: -
CDR3 protein: CASSEARVQVANYGYTF
CDR3 DNA: TGTGCCAGCAGTGAAGCGAGGGTACAGGTGGCTAACTATGGCTACACCTTC

V gene: TRBV5-6
J gene: TRBJ1-3
clone size: -
D gene: TRBD1
CDR3 protein: CASSWTGQGFGNTIYF
CDR3 DNA: TGTGCCAGCAGCTGGACGGGACAGGGTTTTGGAAACACCATATATTTT

V gene: TRBV28
J gene: TRBJ2-1
clone size: -
D gene: -
CDR3 protein: CASSVGGQLNEQFF
CDR3 DNA: TGTGCCAGCAGTGTAGGCGGACAGTTGAATGAGCAGTTCTTC

V gene: TRBV29-1
J gene: TRBJ1-1
clone size: -
D gene: -
CDR3 protein: CSVEGSSDEGTEAFF
CDR3 DNA: TGCAGCGTTGAAGGTTCCAGTGATGAGGGTACTGAAGCTTTCTTT